A single sample gave rise to the 16 T cell receptor beta chains below, sequenced in a study of neurological immune-mediated disorders. Time point given: longitudinal time-point 1 (baseline). TCRdb called the 5' RACE reads again in MiXCR, with one record for every CDR3 protein. The sample records some 49,000 distinct CDR3 sequences, 8% to 10% being singletons. The sequenced sample was PBMCs. The receptors were sampled from a woman in her 40s in good health.

This clonotype was detected only a few times. This chain links TRBV3-1 with TRBJ2-2; TRBD1 agrees at 9 bases. After removal of 1 base from V and 3 bases from J, the junction contained 6 bases not matched to a gene. Germline V gene data show CDR1 as LGHDT and CDR2 as YNNKEL (reference sequence). This CDR3 comprises 17 residues. The CDR3 bases are TGTGCCAGCAGCCAAGGCCCGGGACAGGGCTACACCGGGGAGCTGTTTTTT. As protein: CASSQGPGQGYTGELFF. The full variable domain, with the rest looked up from reference TRBV3-1 and TRBJ2-2, is DTAVSQTPKYLVTQMGNDKSIKCEQNLGHDTMYWYKQDSKKFLKIMFSYNNKELIINETVPNRFSPKSPDKAHLNLHINSLELGDSAVYFCASSQGPGQGYTGELFFGEGSRLTVL.

As regards this clonotype: One end of the junction is discordant with germline, which a read error may explain. This chain links TRBV20-1 with TRBJ1-6; D remains ambiguous. The CDR3 contains 18 residues. Germline assignment: CDR1 DFQATT and CDR2 SNEGSKA (reference sequence). CDR3 nucleotide sequence: TGCAGTACTAGAGATTTGAGTCCGATGCTGGGTTATAATTCACCACTCCACTTT. Protein: CSTRDLSPMLGYNSPLHF.

The CDR3 reads CATSRDRGNSPLHF. The CDR3 nucleotides are TGTGCCACCAGCAGAGATAGAGGGAATTCACCCCTCCACTTT. The chain couples TRBV15 to TRBJ1-6; D call uncertain. Trimming cost V 0 bases and J 7 bases, with 7 bases left between them. Germline lookup yields CDR1 LNHNV and CDR2 YYDKDF (reference sequence). The CDR3 loop spans 14 amino acids.

This clonotype appeared many times. The rearrangement joins TRBV6-5 to TRBJ1-2, with TRBD1 matching over 11 bases. CDR3 length: 15 amino acids. The V and J ends lost 6 bases and 6 bases, in that order; junction bases with no gene match: 9. Germline V gene lookup returns CDR1 MNHEY and CDR2 SVGAGI. This chain's CDR3 is CASRAGQGAINGYTF. DNA of the CDR3: TGTGCCAGCAGGGCCGGACAGGGGGCAATCAATGGCTACACCTTC.

The table lists this clonotype with many counts. The gene calls are TRBV4-3 and TRBJ2-1; TRBD1 might be the D (5 bases). The V end was cut by 1 base, the J end by 9 bases, with 13 bases between. Germline CDR1 is LGHNA and CDR2 is YSLEER. This CDR3 spans 14 amino acids. CDR3 loop: CASSQGAGSGEQFF. The CDR3 coding sequence is TGCGCCAGCAGCCAAGGGGCAGGGTCAGGTGAGCAGTTCTTC.

The sample holds many counts of this clonotype. J is TRBJ1-2 and V is TRBV7-2; D unresolved. The V gene lost 5 bases and the J gene lost 8 bases, with 18 bases spanning the gap. The CDR3 has 14 amino acids. CDR1 SGHTA and CDR2 FQGNSA come from the germline V gene. CDR3 sequence: CASSITRTWTGYTF. CDR3 bases: TGTGCCAGCAGCATAACCCGGACCTGGACGGGCTACACCTTC.

This clonotype was seen at least ten times. The chain combines TRBV12-3 or TRBV12-4 with TRBJ1-2; D is perhaps TRBD1 (5 bases). The CDR3 covers 13 residues. V shed 5 bases and J shed 7 bases, with 14 bases lying between them. CDR3 sequence (DNA): TGTGCCAGCAGTGGGATGGGGACGGCTGGCTACACCTTC. Translating it yields CASSGMGTAGYTF.

This clonotype was seen at least ten times. The J gene is TRBJ1-5, the V gene TRBV4-1; no reliable D call. CDR1 is MGHRA, CDR2 YSYEKL, per germline. This CDR3 is built from 15 residues. The V end lost 1 base, the J end lost 2 bases, and 9 bases lay between the germline ends. This CDR3 reads CASSQGNTGNQPQHF. CDR3 nucleotides: TGCGCCAGCAGCCAAGGAAACACCGGCAATCAGCCCCAGCATTTT.

This clonotype was found many times. The chain recombines TRBV4-1 with TRBJ1-4; 7 bases are a match to TRBD1. The junction had 8 bases not matched to a gene; V was cut back by 1 base and J by 6 bases. Looked up from germline, CDR1 is MGHRA and CDR2 is YSYEKL. This CDR3 region has 16 residues. The CDR3 coding sequence is TGCGCCAGCAGCCAAGGAAGGGGGCGGCGAGATGAAAAACTGTTTTTT. Translated, it gives CASSQGRGRRDEKLFF.

This clonotype was observed many times. V is TRBV7-6 and J is TRBJ2-5, with D possibly being TRBD2 (6 bases). The CDR3 length is 14 residues. V lost 1 base and J lost 5, with 11 bases in between. Looked up from germline, CDR1 is SGHVS and CDR2 is FNYEAQ. The CDR3 reads CASSLVGGRETQYF. In DNA form, the CDR3 reads TGTGCCAGCAGCTTAGTGGGGGGTCGGGAGACCCAGTACTTC.

This clonotype was detected many times. V gene TRBV7-2 combines with J gene TRBJ1-1; no firm D call. CDR1 is SGHTA and CDR2 is FQGNSA in the germline V gene. The V and J ends lost 1 base and 2 bases respectively, with 5 bases between them. The CDR3 is 13 residues long. The CDR3 loop is CASSLGFNTEAFF. CDR3 nucleotide sequence: TGTGCCAGCAGCTTAGGGTTTAACACTGAAGCTTTCTTT.

Ten or more counts support this clonotype. The V and J genes are TRBV20-1 and TRBJ2-7, with 9 bases fitting TRBD1. Germline assignment: CDR1 DFQATT and CDR2 SNEGSKA (reference sequence). The junction had 10 bases not matched to a gene; V was cut back by 5 bases and J by 5 bases. This CDR3 comprises 14 residues. This chain's CDR3 is CSALTGTGIHEQYF. CDR3 nucleotide sequence: TGCAGTGCTCTTACCGGGACAGGGATCCACGAGCAGTACTTC.

This clonotype was seen ten or more times. The V and J genes are TRBV7-3 and TRBJ1-6; D is ambiguous. V was trimmed by 1 base and J by 10 bases, leaving 8 bases between them. The CDR3 extends over 13 amino acids. CDR1 and CDR2 (germline): SGHTA, FQGTGA. Here the CDR3 reads CASSLMAGSPLHF. The CDR3 DNA reads as TGTGCCAGCAGCTTAATGGCAGGATCACCCCTCCACTTT.

This clonotype has a count of ten or more. This chain links TRBV7-2 with TRBJ2-2; D possibly matches TRBD1 or TRBD2 (6 bases each). The CDR3 contains 16 residues. V lost 3 bases and J 6 bases, leaving 17 bases between the germline ends. The V gene's germline CDR1 is SGHTA and CDR2 FQGNSA. CDR3 sequence reads: CASSFRSVGGAGELFF. As DNA, the CDR3 is TGTGCCAGCAGCTTCCGAAGCGTCGGGGGCGCCGGGGAGCTGTTTTTT.

This clonotype was found many times. The V and J genes are TRBV18 and TRBJ1-6; possible D gene TRBD1, 5 bases. The length of the CDR3 is 12 residues. V lost 6 bases and J lost 12, with 12 bases in between. Germline-derived CDR1 and CDR2 are KGHSH and LQKENI. CDR3 in amino acids: CASSPREEPLHF. Written as DNA, the CDR3 is TGTGCCAGCTCGCCCAGGGAGGAACCCCTCCACTTT.

V usage is TRBV6-2 or TRBV6-3 and J usage is TRBJ1-5, with D perhaps TRBD1 (5 bases). Germline lookup yields CDR1 MNHEY and CDR2 SVGEGT. V shed 2 bases and J shed 4 bases, with 15 bases lying between them. CDR3 length equals 16 residues. The CDR3: CASSYDRGTGNQPQHF. The CDR3 region has the DNA TGTGCCAGCAGTTACGATAGGGGTACGGGAAATCAGCCCCAGCATTTT.